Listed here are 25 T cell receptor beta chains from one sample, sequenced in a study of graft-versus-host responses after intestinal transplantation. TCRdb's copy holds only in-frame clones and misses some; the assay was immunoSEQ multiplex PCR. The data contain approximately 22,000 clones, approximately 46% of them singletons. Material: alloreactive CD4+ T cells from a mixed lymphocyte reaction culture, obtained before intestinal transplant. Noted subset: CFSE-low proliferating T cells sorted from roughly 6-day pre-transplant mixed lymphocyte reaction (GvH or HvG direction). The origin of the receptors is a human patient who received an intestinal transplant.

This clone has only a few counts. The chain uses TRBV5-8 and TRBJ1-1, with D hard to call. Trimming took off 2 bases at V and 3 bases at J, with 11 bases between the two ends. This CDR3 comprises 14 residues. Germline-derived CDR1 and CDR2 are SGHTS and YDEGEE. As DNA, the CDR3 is TGTGCCAGCAGCTTTTCCCGGCGGGACACTGAAGCTTTCTTT. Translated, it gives CASSFSRRDTEAFF.

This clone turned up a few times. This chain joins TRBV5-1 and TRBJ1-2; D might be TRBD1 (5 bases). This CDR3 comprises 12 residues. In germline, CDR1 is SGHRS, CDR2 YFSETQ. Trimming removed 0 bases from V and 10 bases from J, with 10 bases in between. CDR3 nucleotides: TGCGCCAGCAGCTTGGTGGGGCAGTACTACACCTTC. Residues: CASSLVGQYYTF.

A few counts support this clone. The CDR3 sequence: CASSLPGNYGYTF. The CDR3 DNA follows: TGTGCCAGCAGCTTACCGGGGAACTATGGCTACACCTTC. The chain carries TRBV5-6 and TRBJ1-2, with D unclear. The germline V gene has CDR1 SGHDT and CDR2 YYEEEE. V was trimmed by 2 bases and J by 2 bases, leaving 7 bases between them. The CDR3 consists of 13 residues.

The CDR3 spells CASSGPGGGANVLTF. The CDR3 coding sequence is TGTGCCAGCAGTGGACCAGGTGGCGGGGCCAACGTCCTGACTTTC. The V gene is TRBV25-1, the J gene TRBJ2-6, with no clear D. Looked up from germline, CDR1 is MGHDK and CDR2 is SYGVNS. V lost 4 bases and J lost 4, with 11 bases in between. The CDR3 has 15 residues.

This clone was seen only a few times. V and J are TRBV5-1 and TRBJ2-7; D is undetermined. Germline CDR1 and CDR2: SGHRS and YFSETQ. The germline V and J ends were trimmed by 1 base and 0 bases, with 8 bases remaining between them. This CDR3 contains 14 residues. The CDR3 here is CASSLRFSSYEQYF. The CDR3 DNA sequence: TGCGCCAGCAGCTTGCGGTTTAGCTCCTACGAGCAGTACTTC. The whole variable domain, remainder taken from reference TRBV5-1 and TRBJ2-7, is KAGVTQTPRYLIKTRGQQVTLSCSPISGHRSVSWYQQTPGQGLQFLFEYFSETQRNKGNFPGRFSGRQFSNSRSEMNVSTLELGDSALYLCASSLRFSSYEQYFGPGTRLTVT.

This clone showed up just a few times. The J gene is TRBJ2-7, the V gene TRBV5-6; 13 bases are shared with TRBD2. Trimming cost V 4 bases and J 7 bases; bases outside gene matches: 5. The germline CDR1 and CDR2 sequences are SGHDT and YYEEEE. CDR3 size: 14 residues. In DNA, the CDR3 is TGTGCCAGCAGCATGACTAGCGGGGGGCGGGAGCAGTACTTC. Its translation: CASSMTSGGREQYF.

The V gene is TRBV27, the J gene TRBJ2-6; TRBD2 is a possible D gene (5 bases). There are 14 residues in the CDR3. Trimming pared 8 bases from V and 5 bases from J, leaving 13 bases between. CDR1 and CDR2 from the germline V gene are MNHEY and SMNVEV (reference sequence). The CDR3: CASGEGGWANVLTF. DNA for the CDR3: TGTGCCAGCGGCGAGGGCGGCTGGGCCAACGTCCTGACTTTC.

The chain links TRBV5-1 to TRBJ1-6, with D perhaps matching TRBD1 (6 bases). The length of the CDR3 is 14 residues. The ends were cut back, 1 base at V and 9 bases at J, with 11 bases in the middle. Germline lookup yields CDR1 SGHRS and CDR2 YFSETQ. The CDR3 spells CASSLLGAISPLHF. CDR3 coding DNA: TGCGCCAGCAGCTTGCTGGGGGCTATTTCACCCCTCCACTTT.

CDR3 coding DNA: TGTGCCAGCAGCTTAGACATTTCCACAGATACGCAGTATTTT. Its protein is CASSLDISTDTQYF. V is TRBV7-2 and J is TRBJ2-3; the D is unclear. The CDR3 contains 14 residues. Per germline, CDR1 SGHTA and CDR2 FQGNSA. The ends were cut back, 1 base at V and 2 bases at J, with 7 bases in the middle.

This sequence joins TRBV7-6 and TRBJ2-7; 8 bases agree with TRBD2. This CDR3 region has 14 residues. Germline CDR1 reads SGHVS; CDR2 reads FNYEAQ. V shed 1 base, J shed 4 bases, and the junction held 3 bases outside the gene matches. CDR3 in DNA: TGTGCCAGCAGCTTAGTGGCTAGCGGGTACGAGCAGTACTTC. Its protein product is CASSLVASGYEQYF. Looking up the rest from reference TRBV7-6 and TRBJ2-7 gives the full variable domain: GAGVSQSPRYKVTKRGQDVALRCDPISGHVSLYWYRQALGQGPEFLTYFNYEAQQDKSGLPNDRFSAERPEGSISTLTIQRTEQRDSAMYRCASSLVASGYEQYFGPGTRLTVT.

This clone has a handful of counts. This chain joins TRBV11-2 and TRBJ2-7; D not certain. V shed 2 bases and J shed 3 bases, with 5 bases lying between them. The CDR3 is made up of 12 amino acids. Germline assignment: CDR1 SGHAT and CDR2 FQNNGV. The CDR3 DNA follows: TGTGCCAGCAGCTTACTGTTCTACGAGCAGTACTTC. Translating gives CASSLLFYEQYF. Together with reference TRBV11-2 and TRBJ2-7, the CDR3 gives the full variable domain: EAGVAQSPRYKIIEKRQSVAFWCNPISGHATLYWYQQILGQGPKLLIQFQNNGVVDDSQLPKDRFSAERLKGVDSTLKIQPAKLEDSAVYLCASSLLFYEQYFGPGTRLTVT.

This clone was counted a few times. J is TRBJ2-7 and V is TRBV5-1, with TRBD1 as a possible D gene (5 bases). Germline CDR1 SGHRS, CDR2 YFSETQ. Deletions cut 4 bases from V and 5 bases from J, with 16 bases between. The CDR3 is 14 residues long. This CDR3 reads CASSPRTPHNEQYF. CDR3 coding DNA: TGCGCCAGCAGCCCCCGGACACCCCACAACGAGCAGTACTTC.

The CDR3 DNA reads TGTGCCAGCAGCCAAGATCGGGAGACCCAGTACTTC. Protein product: CASSQDRETQYF. This chain uses TRBV4-2 with TRBJ2-5; no definite D call. Germline CDR1 LGHNA, CDR2 YNFKEQ. The CDR3 totals 12 residues. The V gene lost 0 bases and the J gene lost 5 bases, with 4 bases spanning the gap.

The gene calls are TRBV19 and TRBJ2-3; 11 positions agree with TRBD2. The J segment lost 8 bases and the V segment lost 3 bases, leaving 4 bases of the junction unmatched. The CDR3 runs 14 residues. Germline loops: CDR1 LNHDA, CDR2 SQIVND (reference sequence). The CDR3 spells CASSILAGGGTQYF. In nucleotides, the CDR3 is TGTGCCAGTAGTATCTTAGCGGGGGGGGGTACGCAGTATTTT. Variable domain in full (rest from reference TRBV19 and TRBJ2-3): DGGITQSPKYLFRKEGQNVTLSCEQNLNHDAMYWYRQDPGQGLRLIYYSQIVNDFQKGDIAEGYSVSREKKESFPLTVTSAQKNPTAFYLCASSILAGGGTQYFGPGTRLTVL.

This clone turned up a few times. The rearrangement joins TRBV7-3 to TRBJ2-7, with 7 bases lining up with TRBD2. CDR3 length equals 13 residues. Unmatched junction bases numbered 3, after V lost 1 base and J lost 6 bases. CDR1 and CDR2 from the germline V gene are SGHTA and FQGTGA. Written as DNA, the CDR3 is TGTGCCAGCAGCTTAATCTTAGCGGGCGAGCAGTACTTC. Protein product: CASSLILAGEQYF.

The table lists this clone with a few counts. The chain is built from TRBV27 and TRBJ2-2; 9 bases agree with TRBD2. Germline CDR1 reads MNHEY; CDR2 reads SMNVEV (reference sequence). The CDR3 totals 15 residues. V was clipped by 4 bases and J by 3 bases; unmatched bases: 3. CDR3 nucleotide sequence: TGTGCCAGCAGTTCCCTAGCGGGGTACACCGGGGAGCTGTTTTTT. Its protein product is CASSSLAGYTGELFF.

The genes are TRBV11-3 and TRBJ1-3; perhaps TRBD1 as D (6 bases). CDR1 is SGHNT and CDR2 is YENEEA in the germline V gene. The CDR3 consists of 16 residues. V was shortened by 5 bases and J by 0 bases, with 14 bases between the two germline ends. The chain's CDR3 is CASSPWDNNSGNTIYF. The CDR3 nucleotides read TGTGCCAGCAGCCCATGGGACAACAACTCTGGAAACACCATATATTTT.

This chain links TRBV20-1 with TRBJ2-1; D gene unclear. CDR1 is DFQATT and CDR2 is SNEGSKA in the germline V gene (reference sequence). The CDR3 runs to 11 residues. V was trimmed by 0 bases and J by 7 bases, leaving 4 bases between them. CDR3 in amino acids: CSARDRNEQFF. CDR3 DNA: TGCAGTGCTAGAGATAGAAATGAGCAGTTCTTC.

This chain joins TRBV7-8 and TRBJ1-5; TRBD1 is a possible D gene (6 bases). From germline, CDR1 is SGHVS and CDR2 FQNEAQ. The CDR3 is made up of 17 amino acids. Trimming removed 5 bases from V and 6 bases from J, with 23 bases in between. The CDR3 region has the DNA TGTGCCAGCAGCGCACGGACACAGGGTGTCTTGGGTCAGCCCCAGCATTTT. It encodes CASSARTQGVLGQPQHF.

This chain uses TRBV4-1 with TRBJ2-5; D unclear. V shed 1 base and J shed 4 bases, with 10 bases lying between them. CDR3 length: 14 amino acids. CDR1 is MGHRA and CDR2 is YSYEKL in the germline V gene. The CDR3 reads CASSQGRGPETQYF. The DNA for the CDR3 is TGCGCCAGCAGCCAAGGTCGTGGCCCAGAGACCCAGTACTTC.

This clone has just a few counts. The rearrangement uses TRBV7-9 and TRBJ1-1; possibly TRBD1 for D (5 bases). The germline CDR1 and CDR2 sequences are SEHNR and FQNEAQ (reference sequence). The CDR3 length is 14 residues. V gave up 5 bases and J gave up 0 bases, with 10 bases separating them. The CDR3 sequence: CASSPTGMNTEAFF. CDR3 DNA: TGTGCCAGCAGCCCCACAGGTATGAACACTGAAGCTTTCTTT.

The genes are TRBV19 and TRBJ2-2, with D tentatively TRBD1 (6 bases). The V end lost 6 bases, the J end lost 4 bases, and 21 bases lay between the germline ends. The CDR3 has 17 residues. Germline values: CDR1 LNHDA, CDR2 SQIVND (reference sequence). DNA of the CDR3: TGTGCCAGTAGCCTAACAGGGAACACCCTTCTCACCGGGGAGCTGTTTTTT. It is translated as CASSLTGNTLLTGELFF.

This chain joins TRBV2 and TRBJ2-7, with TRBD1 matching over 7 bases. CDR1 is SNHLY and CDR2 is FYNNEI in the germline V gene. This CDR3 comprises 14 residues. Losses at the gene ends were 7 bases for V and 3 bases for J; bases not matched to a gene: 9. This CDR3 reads CASTNERDSYEQYF. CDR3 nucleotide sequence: TGTGCCAGCACTAATGAGAGGGACAGCTACGAGCAGTACTTC.

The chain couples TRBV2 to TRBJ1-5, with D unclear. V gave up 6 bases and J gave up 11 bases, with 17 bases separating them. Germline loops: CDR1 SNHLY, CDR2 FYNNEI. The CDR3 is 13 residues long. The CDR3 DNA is TGTGCCAGCAGAGCAGGTACCTCAAGTGCCCAGCATTTT. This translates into CASRAGTSSAQHF.

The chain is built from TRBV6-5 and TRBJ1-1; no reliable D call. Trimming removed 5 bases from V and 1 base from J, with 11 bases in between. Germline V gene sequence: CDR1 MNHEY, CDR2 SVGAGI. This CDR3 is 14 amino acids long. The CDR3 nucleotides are TGTGCCAGCAGTAGAGGGCTCCCGAACACTGAAGCTTTCTTT. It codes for CASSRGLPNTEAFF.